These 12 T cell receptor beta chains share one sample of origin, sequenced in a study of blood T cells in healthy people across ages. With a J-beta primer mix and a sample-barcoded 5' primer, a second PCR ran 7 to 11 cycles. TCRdb reanalysed the 5' RACE reads using MiXCR and keeps one entry per CDR3 protein. The sample contains more than 800,000 distinct CDR3 sequences, more than 25% of which appear only once. Sequenced material: blood. Receptors were obtained from a woman older than 75 in good health.

The table lists this clonotype with many counts. The chain has TRBV7-9 and TRBJ2-3; D is perhaps TRBD2 (6 bases). Trimming removed 5 bases from V and 0 bases from J, with 12 bases in between. The CDR3 consists of 15 residues. Germline V gene sequence: CDR1 SEHNR, CDR2 FQNEAQ (reference sequence). CDR3 amino acids: CASSPTRGSTDTQYF. The CDR3 DNA is TGTGCCAGCAGCCCAACCCGGGGGAGCACAGATACGCAGTATTTT.

This clonotype was observed once. J is TRBJ1-2 and V is TRBV5-1; TRBD1 might be the D (6 bases). The germline CDR1 and CDR2 sequences are SGHRS and YFSETQ. The CDR3 has 14 residues. V gave up 0 bases and J gave up 4 bases, with 10 bases separating them. The CDR3 DNA reads TGCGCCAGCAGCTTGGCAGGGGATGGCTATGGCTACACCTTC. Protein product: CASSLAGDGYGYTF. Using reference TRBV5-1 and TRBJ1-2 for the parts outside the CDR3, the full variable domain is KAGVTQTPRYLIKTRGQQVTLSCSPISGHRSVSWYQQTPGQGLQFLFEYFSETQRNKGNFPGRFSGRQFSNSRSEMNVSTLELGDSALYLCASSLAGDGYGYTFGSGTRLTVV.

The sample holds many counts of this clonotype. The gene calls are TRBV6-6 and TRBJ2-3, with TRBD1 matching 11 bases. V was pared by 4 bases and J by 1 base, with 7 bases of the junction left unmatched. The germline V gene encodes CDR1 MNHNY and CDR2 SVGAGI (reference sequence). This CDR3 is 17 amino acids long. Here the CDR3 reads CASSWDRGRFGTDTQYF. DNA for the CDR3: TGTGCCAGCAGTTGGGACAGGGGGAGATTTGGCACAGATACGCAGTATTTT.

This clonotype has a count of ten or more. V usage is TRBV12-3 or TRBV12-4 and J usage is TRBJ2-7; 9 nucleotides match TRBD2. V lost 7 bases and J lost 7; bases outside the gene matches: 17. The CDR3 length is 16 residues. The CDR3 bases are TGTGCCAGCACTCTTGACTGGCGGGGGGGCCGGGGTGAGCAGTACTTC. This translates into CASTLDWRGGRGEQYF.

This clonotype showed up just a few times. This sequence joins TRBV10-3 and TRBJ1-1; 7 nucleotides match TRBD1. The CDR3 covers 14 residues. The trim removed 6 bases at V and 3 bases at J, leaving 7 bases unmatched. Germline CDR1 and CDR2: ENHRY and SYGVKD. CDR3 sequence (DNA): TGTGCCATCAGCGGGGACAGCTTTTACACTGAAGCTTTCTTT. It codes for CAISGDSFYTEAFF.

Turning to this clonotype: No conserved phenylalanine or tryptophan ends this CDR3, so it is likely a read error. This chain joins TRBV12-3 or TRBV12-4 and TRBJ2-6, with no clear D. V was pared by 5 bases and J by 4 bases, with 12 bases between. CDR3 length: 15 residues. The CDR3 nucleotides read TGTGCCAGCAGTCCAGCCGTCGCGGGGGCCAACGTCCTGACTTGC. Its translation: CASSPAVAGANVLTC.

This sequence joins TRBV6-1 and TRBJ1-1; tentative D call: TRBD1 (6 bases). V was clipped by 4 bases and J by 4 bases, with 16 bases between them. CDR1 is MNHNS, CDR2 SASEGT, per germline. This CDR3 is 15 amino acids long. In DNA form, the CDR3 reads TGTGCCAGCAGTGGGGCAGGGGTGGAGAGCACTGAAGCTTTCTTT. It yields the protein CASSGAGVESTEAFF.

The chain employs TRBV12-3 or TRBV12-4 and TRBJ2-3; the match to TRBD2 covers 8 bases. With V trimmed by 9 bases and J by 3 bases, 14 bases remained unmatched. The CDR3 is 16 amino acids. The CDR3 DNA reads TGTGCCAGTCGCGGGGGGAGCCGAACTAGAACAGATACGCAGTATTTT. Residues: CASRGGSRTRTDTQYF.

The chain is built from TRBV20-1 and TRBJ2-1, with 9 nucleotides matching TRBD2. V shed 5 bases, J shed 7 bases, and the junction held 9 bases outside the gene matches. The CDR3 covers 14 residues. CDR1 is DFQATT and CDR2 is SNEGSKA in the germline V gene (reference sequence). DNA for the CDR3: TGCAGTGCTCCTCGTGGCGGGGGGGGGAATGAGCAGTTCTTC. It translates to CSAPRGGGGNEQFF.

The chain links TRBV5-5 to TRBJ2-5, with D possibly TRBD2 on 5 matching bases. Per the germline V gene, CDR1 is SGHKS and CDR2 is YYEKEE (reference sequence). This CDR3 has 14 amino acids. V lost 3 bases and J lost 11, with 20 bases in between. The CDR3 sequence is CASSSLISVNEQYF. CDR3 sequence (DNA): TGTGCCAGCAGCTCATTGATTAGCGTTAATGAGCAGTACTTC. Supplemented by reference TRBV5-5 and TRBJ2-5, the full variable domain reads DAGVTQSPTHLIKTRGQQVTLRCSPISGHKSVSWYQQVLGQGPQFIFQYYEKEERGRGNFPDRFSARQFPNYSSELNVNALLLGDSALYLCASSSLISVNEQYFGPGTRLLVL.

Concerning this clonotype: One junction end disagrees with the germline gene, perhaps due to a read error. This chain uses TRBV4-3 with TRBJ1-4; D is possibly TRBD1 (5 bases). The CDR3 extends over 14 amino acids. Germline CDR1 and CDR2: LGHNA and YSLEER. DNA for the CDR3: TGCGCCTGCAGCTCGGACGGGGCCAATGAAAAACTGTTTTTT. Translated, it gives CACSSDGANEKLFF.

This clonotype was detected only a few times. The chain has TRBV24-1 and TRBJ2-6, with D possibly being TRBD1 or TRBD2 (5 bases each). CDR3 length: 18 residues. Germline CDR1 is KGHDR and CDR2 is SFDVKD. V lost 3 bases, J lost 0 bases, and 14 bases lay in between. This chain's CDR3 is CATSDGLTAASGANVLTF. The CDR3 region has the DNA TGTGCCACCAGTGATGGCTTGACAGCGGCCTCTGGGGCCAACGTCCTGACTTTC.